This T cell receptor (beta chain) emerged from a study of T-cell reconstitution after alpha-beta-depleted transplantation in children. Trimming removed 6 bases from V and 2 bases from J, with 15 bases in between. The CDR3 length is 15 residues. This clonotype was counted only a few times. Construction of the TCRbeta library involved unique molecular identifiers. A single record per CDR3 protein comes from TCRdb applying MiXCR to the PCR reads. The profile shows a few hundred thousand distinct CDR3 sequences, over 10% of them singletons. Sequencing was performed on PBMCs, mostly from graft donor cells, taken 360 days after TCRalphabeta/CD19-depleted stem cell transplant. The TCR originated in a male patient younger than 18 who had a stem cell transplant for acute myeloid leukemia, so the T cells may come from the graft donor. The chain employs TRBV12-3 or TRBV12-4 and TRBJ2-3, with D possibly matching TRBD1 (6 bases). CDR3 DNA: TGTGCCAGCAGAGCGTCGACAGGAGCCACAGATACGCAGTATTTT. It translates to CASRASTGATDTQYF.